Each of the 25 T cell receptor beta chains below was sequenced from the same sample in a study of T cells after yellow fever vaccination. TCRdb independently ran MiXCR on the 5' RACE reads; one entry per CDR3 protein. The sample lists just under 600,000 distinct CDR3 sequences, approximately 15% seen once, with over 12% in the top ten. The sequencing used PBMCs, collected on the day of the yellow fever booster vaccination. The receptors stem from a man aged 30 to 45 who received the YFV17D yellow fever vaccine.

This clonotype was counted only a few times. The chain employs TRBV11-3 and TRBJ2-1; possible D gene TRBD1, 6 bases. Germline values: CDR1 SGHNT, CDR2 YENEEA. Deletions cut 4 bases from V and 2 bases from J, with 18 bases between. This CDR3 is 17 amino acids long. CDR3 loop: CASSSSQGSTPYNEQFF. The CDR3 DNA reads TGTGCCAGCAGCTCCTCCCAGGGGTCGACTCCCTACAATGAGCAGTTCTTC.

In its sample, this clonotype was seen a few times. The CDR3 nucleotides are TGCGCCAGCAGCTCGGACACAACTTCGCACTATGGCTACACCTTC. Its protein product is CASSSDTTSHYGYTF. This sequence joins TRBV5-1 and TRBJ1-2, with a weak D call TRBD1 (5 bases). Germline assignment: CDR1 SGHRS and CDR2 YFSETQ. The CDR3 length is 15 residues. Trimming removed 3 bases at V and 3 bases at J, with 15 bases between.

The chain links TRBV6-5 to TRBJ2-1; D gene uncertain. The CDR3 extends over 15 amino acids. CDR1 MNHEY and CDR2 SVGAGI come from the germline V gene. Trimming took off 0 bases at V and 3 bases at J, with 9 bases between the two ends. The CDR3 DNA reads as TGTGCCAGCAGTTACTCGCCGGCAAACTACAATGAGCAGTTCTTC. Translated: CASSYSPANYNEQFF.

Only a few counts were recorded for this clonotype. The chain uses TRBV2 and TRBJ2-2, with D perhaps being TRBD1 or TRBD2 (5 bases each). Germline CDR1 reads SNHLY; CDR2 reads FYNNEI. V lost 7 bases and J lost 4, with 22 bases in between. This CDR3 region has 17 residues. This chain's CDR3 is CASIRDARWGSTGELFF. The CDR3 DNA is TGTGCCAGCATACGGGACGCAAGGTGGGGGTCCACCGGGGAGCTGTTTTTT. The full variable domain, with the rest looked up from reference TRBV2 and TRBJ2-2, is EPEVTQTPSHQVTQMGQEVILRCVPISNHLYFYWYRQILGQKVEFLVSFYNNEISEKSEIFDDQFSVERPDGSNFTLKIRSTKLEDSAMYFCASIRDARWGSTGELFFGEGSRLTVL.

This clonotype occurred once. The chain uses TRBV7-2 and TRBJ2-5; no definite D call. Per germline, CDR1 SGHTA and CDR2 FQGNSA. This CDR3 has 14 amino acids. V was cut by 4 bases and J by 5 bases, with 14 bases left in between. The CDR3 is CASSSHTGMETQYF. The CDR3 DNA sequence: TGTGCCAGCAGCTCACACACGGGTATGGAGACCCAGTACTTC. Using reference TRBV7-2 and TRBJ2-5 for the parts outside the CDR3, the full variable domain is GAGVSQSPSNKVTEKGKDVELRCDPISGHTALYWYRQSLGQGLEFLIYFQGNSAPDKSGLPSDRFSAERTGGSVSTLTIQRTQQEDSAVYLCASSSHTGMETQYFGPGTRLLVL.

This sequence joins TRBV5-6 and TRBJ2-7; no definite D call. Between the trimmed V and J ends, which lost 3 bases and 1 base, there was a span of 11 bases. The CDR3 has 14 amino acids. From germline, CDR1 is SGHDT and CDR2 YYEEEE. In DNA, the CDR3 is TGTGCCAGCAGCTCCGGACCGAATTCCTACGAGCAGTACTTC. It yields the protein CASSSGPNSYEQYF.

V is TRBV3-1 and J is TRBJ2-7, with TRBD1 as a possible D gene (5 bases). With 0 bases removed from V and 3 bases from J, the gap between germline ends came to 21 bases. CDR1 and CDR2 from the germline V gene are LGHDT and YNNKEL (reference sequence). This CDR3 has 18 amino acids. CDR3 nucleotide sequence: TGTGCCAGCAGCCAAGAGATATTTACAGGCGGTAGGAGCTACGAGCAGTACTTC. Its translation is CASSQEIFTGGRSYEQYF.

The chain joins TRBV23-1 to TRBJ2-2; 8 nucleotides match TRBD2. TRBV23-1 is an ORF; its function is uncertain. Trimming removed 1 base from V and 3 bases from J; junction bases left unmatched: 4. The length of the CDR3 is 16 residues. CDR3 residues: CASSQWLAGYTGELFF. The CDR3 DNA follows: TGCGCCAGCAGTCAATGGCTAGCGGGTTACACCGGGGAGCTGTTTTTT.

The CDR3 region is CSVNMASADTQYF. The CDR3 DNA reads TGCAGCGTTAATATGGCGAGCGCAGATACGCAGTATTTT. J is TRBJ2-3 and V is TRBV29-1; D gene ambiguous. V lost 5 bases and J 4 bases, leaving 13 bases between the germline ends. This CDR3 is built from 13 residues. Germline CDR1 is SQVTM and CDR2 is ANQGSEA.

This clonotype came up many times. V is TRBV7-2 and J is TRBJ2-4, with no clear D. Trimming removed 4 bases at V and 1 base at J, with 8 bases between. Germline CDR1 is SGHTA and CDR2 is FQGNSA. The CDR3 sequence is 14 residues long. Written as DNA, the CDR3 is TGTGCCAGCAGCTCCTTAGTGGCCAAAAACATTCAGTACTTC. It translates to CASSSLVAKNIQYF.

The CDR3 loop reads CACQDRAYGYTF. CDR3 nucleotides: TGTGCCTGCCAAGACAGGGCCTATGGCTACACCTTC. This rearrangement joins TRBV30 to TRBJ1-2; TRBD1 matches 7 bases. CDR1 is GTSNPN and CDR2 is SVGIG in the germline V gene (reference sequence). V lost 6 bases, J lost 4 bases, and 5 bases stayed unmatched. This CDR3 has 12 amino acids.

In its sample, this clonotype was seen a few times. This chain uses TRBV25-1 with TRBJ2-7; unclear D gene. This CDR3 comprises 17 residues. Trimming removed 6 bases at V and 4 bases at J, with 25 bases between. Germline V CDR1 and CDR2: MGHDK, SYGVNS. CDR3 amino acids: CASSPTPDKVSLYEQYF. In DNA, the CDR3 is TGTGCCAGCAGCCCTACTCCCGACAAGGTATCCTTGTACGAGCAGTACTTC.

In its sample, this clonotype was seen many times. V usage is TRBV7-2 and J usage is TRBJ1-2, with D tentatively TRBD1 (5 bases). The ends were cut back, 6 bases at V and 12 bases at J, with 23 bases in the middle. The germline CDR1 and CDR2 sequences are SGHTA and FQGNSA. The CDR3 is 14 amino acids. CDR3 region: CASSPGQDLLIHTF. CDR3 sequence (DNA): TGTGCCAGCAGTCCGGGGCAGGACCTGTTAATACACACCTTC. Full variable domain (remainder filled in from reference TRBV7-2 and TRBJ1-2): GAGVSQSPSNKVTEKGKDVELRCDPISGHTALYWYRQSLGQGLEFLIYFQGNSAPDKSGLPSDRFSAERTGGSVSTLTIQRTQQEDSAVYLCASSPGQDLLIHTFGSGTRLTVV.

This clonotype turned up a few times. CDR3 sequence: CASHRGGTDTQYF. CDR3 nucleotides: TGTGCCAGCCACAGGGGTGGCACAGATACGCAGTATTTT. V is TRBV28 and J is TRBJ2-3, with 7 bases matching TRBD1. CDR3 length: 13 residues. The junction had 3 bases not matched to a gene; V was cut back by 8 bases and J by 1 base. Germline assignment: CDR1 MDHEN and CDR2 SYDVKM.

This clonotype has a count of ten or more. The chain links TRBV23-1 to TRBJ2-2; D unresolved. TRBV23-1 is an open reading frame whose function is uncertain. The CDR3 sequence is 12 residues long. With 3 bases removed from V and 5 bases from J, the gap between germline ends came to 4 bases. CDR3 sequence: CASSQGTGELFF. CDR3 DNA sequence: TGCGCCAGCAGTCAGGGGACCGGGGAGCTGTTTTTT.

The table lists this clonotype with a few counts. This chain links TRBV7-2 with TRBJ2-7; tentative D call: TRBD1 (5 bases). The CDR3 contains 14 residues. Germline V gene sequence: CDR1 SGHTA, CDR2 FQGNSA. Deletions cut 1 base from V and 3 bases from J, with 10 bases between. CDR3 in DNA: TGTGCCAGCAGCTTAGTGTTCAGGGACTACGAGCAGTACTTC. Translating it yields CASSLVFRDYEQYF.

The chain employs TRBV5-1 and TRBJ2-7, with D hard to call. CDR3 size: 15 residues. V lost 5 bases to trimming and J lost 3 bases, with 18 bases between them. Germline lookup yields CDR1 SGHRS and CDR2 YFSETQ. The CDR3 DNA reads as TGCGCCAGCAGTTTCGACGGGCTTAGTGGCTACGAGCAGTACTTC. Amino acid sequence: CASSFDGLSGYEQYF.

The V call is TRBV29-1, the J call TRBJ2-1; TRBD2 matches 14 bases. The CDR3 runs to 16 residues. Germline lookup yields CDR1 SQVTM and CDR2 ANQGSEA. Losses at the gene ends were 7 bases for V and 4 bases for J; bases not matched to a gene: 9. The CDR3 DNA reads as TGCAGCGCTAAGGCGACTAGCGGGAGGGAATACAATGAGCAGTTCTTC. Its protein is CSAKATSGREYNEQFF.

CDR3 coding DNA: TGCAGTGCTATGGTCCTAGCGGGATCTTCTGGTGAGCAGTTCTTC. It yields the protein CSAMVLAGSSGEQFF. This sequence joins TRBV20-1 and TRBJ2-1; TRBD2 aligns across 9 bases. Germline-derived CDR1 and CDR2 are DFQATT and SNEGSKA (reference sequence). V lost 4 bases and J lost 9; bases outside the gene matches: 13. This CDR3 contains 15 residues.

This clonotype was seen only a few times. V is TRBV5-1 and J is TRBJ2-7; 7 bases match TRBD1. The trim removed 3 bases at V and 0 bases at J, leaving 6 bases unmatched. This CDR3 has 15 amino acids. The V gene's germline CDR1 is SGHRS and CDR2 YFSETQ. CDR3 protein: CASSSGTEVSYEQYF. The CDR3 DNA reads TGCGCCAGCAGCTCCGGGACAGAGGTCTCCTACGAGCAGTACTTC.

CDR3 DNA: TGTGCCAGCAGCCCTCGGAACAGGGCCTCTTACGAGCAGTACTTC. It yields the protein CASSPRNRASYEQYF. The V and J genes are TRBV7-9 and TRBJ2-7; a possible D gene is TRBD1 (6 bases). Germline-derived CDR1 and CDR2 are SEHNR and FQNEAQ (reference sequence). CDR3 length: 15 amino acids. Trimming took 5 bases from V and 4 from J, leaving 18 bases between them.

This chain uses TRBV7-9 with TRBJ2-6; 8 bases match TRBD2. After removal of 4 bases from V and 1 base from J, the junction contained 6 bases not matched to a gene. CDR3 length: 17 amino acids. The V gene's germline CDR1 is SEHNR and CDR2 FQNEAQ (reference sequence). The CDR3 here is CASSSQRGRSGANVLTF. Written as DNA, the CDR3 is TGTGCCAGCAGCTCCCAGCGGGGGCGTTCTGGGGCCAACGTCCTGACTTTC.

The table lists this clonotype with a few counts. The CDR3 bases are TGTGCCAGCAAAGTTGGTACAGGTCCTAACACTGAAGCTTTCTTT. The encoded protein is CASKVGTGPNTEAFF. The J gene is TRBJ1-1, the V gene TRBV5-5; weak D call: TRBD1 (5 bases). Germline assignment: CDR1 SGHKS and CDR2 YYEKEE (reference sequence). V was shortened by 6 bases and J by 2 bases, with 17 bases between the two germline ends. The CDR3 totals 15 residues.

This clonotype came up a few times. The rearrangement joins TRBV7-2 to TRBJ1-4; possibly TRBD1 for D (6 bases). Trimming removed 4 bases from V and 8 bases from J, with 14 bases in between. In germline, CDR1 is SGHTA, CDR2 FQGNSA. This CDR3 region has 14 residues. CDR3 region: CASSSGRGEEKLFF. CDR3 sequence (DNA): TGTGCCAGCAGCTCCGGGAGGGGGGAAGAAAAACTGTTTTTT.

The chain carries TRBV6-5 and TRBJ1-1; D remains unclear. CDR1 and CDR2 from the germline V gene are MNHEY and SVGAGI. The germline V and J ends were trimmed by 3 bases and 4 bases, with 9 bases remaining between them. The CDR3 totals 13 residues. CDR3 residues: CASSYEGGTEAFF. Here the CDR3 DNA reads TGTGCCAGCAGTTATGAGGGAGGCACTGAAGCTTTCTTT.